This T cell receptor (beta chain) was captured in a study of graft-versus-host responses after intestinal transplantation (dated by TCRdb to 2020 to 2022). About the investigation overall: Multivisceral, liver-intestinal, or isolated intestinal transplants were received by the recipients. Bulk TCR-beta CDR3 sequencing was used to track graft-versus-host and host-versus-graft alloreactive T cell clones in the graft, circulation and bone marrow after intestinal transplantation. Samples from three later patients were sequenced in-house on an Illumina MiSeq with MiXCR processing rather than by the commercial service. A peak of at least 4% donor T cells among recipient peripheral blood mononuclear cells was the definition used for donor T cell macrochimerism. Alloreactive clones were identified by sequencing pre-transplant mixed lymphocyte reaction products and comparing them with unstimulated pre-transplant donor and recipient T cells. Of the roughly 26 intestinal transplant recipients enrolled in the cohort, one of whom was a retransplant, 3 patients without pretransplant specimens were excluded. All recipients received anti-thymocyte globulin induction followed by maintenance tacrolimus and steroids for 3 to 4 years.

The method behind the library was the immunoSEQ multiplex PCR assay. High-throughput TCR-beta CDR3 sequencing of genomic DNA from most patients was performed by Adaptive Biotechnologies. The authors processed their data as follows. Adaptive's ImmunoSEQ software supplied the TCR sequencing data for approximately 18 patients, while MiXCR and VDJtools were used to process a few other patients. CDR3 nucleotide sequences shared between donor and recipient were removed because their origin could not be assigned. Alloreactive clones required at least 2-fold expansion over unstimulated cells and minimum CFSE-low frequency of 0.002% (template counts) or 0.001% (read counts). Mappable clones were those detected in sequenced pre-transplant spleen, lymph node, or MLR CFSE-low populations of the donor or recipient. The cumulative frequency of alloreactive clones was calculated as a percentage of all sequences, weighted by copy number. As stored in TCRdb, this immuneACCESS dataset retains in-frame rearrangements with V and J assigned. A fraction of the clones does not appear; measured against another copy, unresolved V genes explain less than half of the discrepancy, and the remainder lacks a known reason. Clone size and V and J calls were adopted from that table, with D and trimming inferred from the DNA. This sample is represented by just over 4,000 clones; approximately 84% of them were singletons. More than 7% of the sample lies in the top ten.

The germline V gene yields MGHDK for CDR1 and SYGVNS for CDR2. Ends trimmed: V by 2 bases, J by 3 bases; bases unmatched to a gene: 0. The CDR3 runs 13 amino acids, cysteine and phenylalanine included. The only DNA kept is the CDR3, 39 bases in frame from the first base. What the work shows at the level of the full study, not this receptor alone: Peak levels of circulating GvH clones were associated with declines in HvG clones early after transplant. In patients with donor T cell macrochimerism, the allografts had high GvH to HvG T cell clonal ratios. Conclusions were limited by the relatively low number and heterogeneity of intestinal transplant patients. GvH clones were detected in recipient bone marrow, and some appeared earlier in ileal mucosa or blood, consistent with an intestinal mucosal origin.

About this clone: Its antigen has not been determined. Per-nucleotide qualities are absent, and no much larger clonotype sits a single base away.

According to the study, the label for this sample's time point signals: postoperative day 105 after intestinal transplantation (dayNNNN = postoperative day). Dithiothreitol, EDTA incubations and collagenase D digestion were used to isolate intraepithelial and lamina propria lymphocytes from graft specimens. Bulk TCR-beta sequencing was performed on serial intestinal graft biopsy specimens collected as late as 600 days after transplant. The receptor's source is a human patient who received an intestinal transplant, so some T cells may come from the graft donor. The chain is assembled from TRBV25-1 and TRBJ2-7, and 8 junctional nucleotides match TRBD2. The sequenced sample was ileum tissue, obtained 105 days after intestinal transplantation. The CDR3 region has the sequence CASSELAGYEQYF. The sequenced DNA is TGTGCCAGCAGTGAACTAGCGGGCTACGAGCAGTACTTC.